Below, 7 T cell receptor beta chains from the same sample are listed, as sequenced in a study of cytomegalovirus exposure and HLA in healthy donors (dated by TCRdb to the late 2010s). Libraries came from the immunoSEQ multiplex PCR assay. TCRdb stores this immuneACCESS table with in-frame sequences only. Part of the clones is absent; in the studies checked, under half of the shortfall reflects unresolved V genes, and no reason is known for the rest. This sample comprises 150,000 to 200,000 clones, about 85% of them detected only once. The top ten clonotypes cover approximately 15% of the sample. Material: PBMCs. The receptors were gathered from a man younger than 30 in good health and CMV-seropositive.

CDR3 residues: CASSDSGANTGELFF. CDR3 coding DNA: TGTGCCAGCAGTGATTCAGGGGCGAACACCGGGGAGCTGTTTTTT. The rearrangement joins TRBV2 to TRBJ2-2; D perhaps matches TRBD1 (6 bases). Trimming took off 3 bases at V and 0 bases at J, with 8 bases between the two ends. CDR1 is SNHLY and CDR2 is FYNNEI in the germline V gene. The CDR3 runs to 15 residues.

The gene calls are TRBV2 and TRBJ2-5; 8 bases map to TRBD2. CDR3 length equals 15 residues. Germline V gives CDR1 SNHLY, CDR2 FYNNEI. Trimming took 6 bases from V and 4 from J; bases not matched to a gene: 10. The DNA for the CDR3 is TGTGCCAGCAGCCCCCCCACGGGAGGGGGAGAGACCCAGTACTTC. As protein: CASSPPTGGGETQYF.

This chain connects TRBV27 to TRBJ2-3; TRBD2 aligns across 11 bases. The germline CDR1 and CDR2 sequences are MNHEY and SMNVEV (reference sequence). This CDR3 region has 16 residues. V dropped 3 bases and J dropped 3; count of bases not matched to a gene: 5. The CDR3, as DNA: TGTGCCAGCAGTTTCGGCCTAGCGGGAGGTACAGATACGCAGTATTTT. This sequence encodes CASSFGLAGGTDTQYF.

The V and J genes are TRBV4-1 and TRBJ2-1; 13 nucleotides align to TRBD2. V lost 3 bases to trimming and J lost 8 bases; unmatched junction nucleotides: 7. Germline V gene lookup returns CDR1 MGHRA and CDR2 YSYEKL. The CDR3 is 16 amino acids. CDR3 nucleotide sequence: TGCGCCAGCAGCCAGATGGGACTAGCGGGGACCGATGAGCAGTTCTTC. Protein product: CASSQMGLAGTDEQFF.

This chain links TRBV4-1 with TRBJ1-2, with TRBD1 as a possible D gene (5 bases). Germline CDR1 is MGHRA and CDR2 is YSYEKL. Trimming shortened V by 0 bases and J by 4 bases, and 12 bases separated the two germline ends. The CDR3 is 15 amino acids. CDR3 nucleotides: TGCGCCAGCAGCCAAGAACCGGGGGTCGGCTATGGCTACACCTTC. It codes for CASSQEPGVGYGYTF.

This chain uses TRBV5-5 with TRBJ2-5; D gene uncertain. Trimming took off 3 bases at V and 5 bases at J, with 11 bases between the two ends. Germline V gives CDR1 SGHKS, CDR2 YYEKEE (reference sequence). This CDR3 is built from 13 residues. The CDR3 DNA follows: TGTGCCAGCAGCTACGACTGGCGCGAGACCCAGTACTTC. Its translation: CASSYDWRETQYF.

The CDR3 is CASSLSRGGTEAFF. The DNA for the CDR3 is TGTGCCAGCAGCTTGTCTAGGGGAGGCACTGAAGCTTTCTTT. The chain links TRBV11-2 to TRBJ1-1; possible D gene TRBD1, 5 bases. From germline, CDR1 is SGHAT and CDR2 FQNNGV. V shed 3 bases and J shed 4 bases, with 12 bases lying between them. The CDR3 totals 14 residues.